This T cell receptor beta chain was captured in a study of lymphopenia after photon versus proton radiotherapy. Findings of the study overall: After lymphocyte nadir, photon-treated repertoires showed oligoclonal expansion, especially CD8+ Temra. Under photons, naive T cells and diversity fell while effector/memory populations rose. Larger post-nadir TCR diversity loss correlated inversely with survival in deceased patients. Only patients who died were analyzed for survival; proton advantage is unproven.

As concerns this clone: Its antigen is unknown.

Trimming shortened V by 5 bases and J by 4 bases, and 15 bases separated the two germline ends. The CDR3 spans 15 residues. Germline lookup yields CDR1 SGHVS and CDR2 FNYEAQ. The assay was immunoSEQ multiplex PCR, and TCRdb's table has in-frame clones only and misses some. The data contain fewer than 25,000 clones, around nine tenths of them singletons. The source material was peripheral blood, sampled from a patient treated with proton-based radiotherapy. V is TRBV7-6 and J is TRBJ1-5, with D possibly being TRBD1 (5 bases). This clonotype originated in a man older than 75 with esophageal cancer. For the CDR3, the DNA is TGTGCCAGCAGCCCACCATGGGGGGGAAATCAGCCCCAGCATTTT. This codes for CASSPPWGGNQPQHF. Filled out from reference TRBV7-6 and TRBJ1-5, the complete variable domain reads GAGVSQSPRYKVTKRGQDVALRCDPISGHVSLYWYRQALGQGPEFLTYFNYEAQQDKSGLPNDRFSAERPEGSISTLTIQRTEQRDSAMYRCASSPPWGGNQPQHFGDGTRLSIL.